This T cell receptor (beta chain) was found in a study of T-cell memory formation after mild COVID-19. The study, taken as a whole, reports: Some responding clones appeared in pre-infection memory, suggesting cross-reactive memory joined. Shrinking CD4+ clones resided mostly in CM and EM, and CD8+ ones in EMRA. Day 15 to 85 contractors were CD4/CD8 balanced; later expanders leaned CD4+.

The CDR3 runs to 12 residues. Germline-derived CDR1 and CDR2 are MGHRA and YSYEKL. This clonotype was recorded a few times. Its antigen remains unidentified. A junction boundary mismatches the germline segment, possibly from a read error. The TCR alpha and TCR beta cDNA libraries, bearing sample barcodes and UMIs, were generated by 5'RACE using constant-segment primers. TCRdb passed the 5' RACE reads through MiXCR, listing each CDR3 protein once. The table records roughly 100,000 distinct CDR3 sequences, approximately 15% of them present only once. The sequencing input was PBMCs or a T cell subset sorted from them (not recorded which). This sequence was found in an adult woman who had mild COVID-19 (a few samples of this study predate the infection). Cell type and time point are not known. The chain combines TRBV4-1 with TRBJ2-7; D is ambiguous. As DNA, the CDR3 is TGCGCCAGCAGCCAAGACTCATACGTGCAGTACTTC. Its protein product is CASSQDSYVQYF.